This passage covers 19 T cell receptor beta chains from one sample sequenced in a study of resident and recirculating memory T cells in vitiligo. Generated by immunoSEQ multiplex PCR, the TCRdb table keeps only in-frame clones and is missing some. The data show more than 35,000 clones, 92% seen once. The sample comprised blood. The receptors stem from a male donor with vitiligo.

The V and J genes are TRBV6-6 and TRBJ2-2; D not certain. This CDR3 spans 13 amino acids. Trimming shortened V by 5 bases and J by 4 bases, and 8 bases separated the two germline ends. CDR1 is MNHNY and CDR2 is SVGAGI in the germline V gene (reference sequence). CDR3 residues: CASSLASTGELFF. CDR3 sequence (DNA): TGTGCCAGCAGTCTCGCCAGCACCGGGGAGCTGTTTTTT.

The chain recombines TRBV30 with TRBJ1-1; D call uncertain. The CDR3 is made up of 13 amino acids. Germline CDR1 is GTSNPN and CDR2 is SVGIG (reference sequence). Deletions cut 4 bases from V and 0 bases from J, with 9 bases between. CDR3 in amino acids: CAWTVVLNTEAFF. CDR3 DNA sequence: TGTGCCTGGACCGTCGTCCTGAACACTGAAGCTTTCTTT.

This chain uses TRBV5-1 with TRBJ1-2; 7 bases agree with TRBD1. This CDR3 comprises 13 residues. The trim removed 0 bases at V and 8 bases at J, leaving 4 bases unmatched. CDR1 SGHRS and CDR2 YFSETQ come from the germline V gene. CDR3 coding DNA: TGCGCCAGCAGCTTGGACGGGACAGAAGGCTACACCTTC. It translates to CASSLDGTEGYTF.

This clone came up a few times. The V and J genes are TRBV5-1 and TRBJ1-1; 7 bases match TRBD1. With V trimmed by 5 bases and J by 3 bases, 4 bases remained unmatched. The CDR3 covers 13 residues. Germline V gene data show CDR1 as SGHRS and CDR2 as YFSETQ. CDR3: CASSWTGDTEAFF. The CDR3, as DNA: TGCGCCAGCAGTTGGACAGGTGACACTGAAGCTTTCTTT.

The gene calls are TRBV11-2 and TRBJ1-6; TRBD1 aligns across 8 bases. Trimming at V came to 5 bases and at J to 8 bases, leaving 11 bases not matched to a gene. Germline assignment: CDR1 SGHAT and CDR2 FQNNGV. The CDR3 is 16 amino acids. The CDR3 DNA is TGTGCCAGCAGCCATCAAGCAGGGGGCGTCCATTCACCCCTCCACTTT. Encoded protein: CASSHQAGGVHSPLHF.

The chain joins TRBV29-1 to TRBJ2-5; D might be TRBD1 (5 bases). This CDR3 is built from 13 residues. V shed 6 bases and J shed 1 base, with 12 bases lying between them. CDR1 is SQVTM and CDR2 is ANQGSEA in the germline V gene. CDR3 protein: CSVGTGSQETQYF. In DNA form, the CDR3 reads TGCAGCGTGGGAACAGGCTCCCAAGAGACCCAGTACTTC.

The chain carries TRBV2 and TRBJ1-6; 7 nucleotides match TRBD1. The CDR3 consists of 17 residues. V lost 0 bases and J lost 4; bases outside the gene matches: 6. Germline V gene lookup returns CDR1 SNHLY and CDR2 FYNNEI. The DNA of the CDR3 is TGTGCCAGCAGTGAAGCGCAAGGGACAGCATATAATTCACCCCTCCACTTT. It encodes CASSEAQGTAYNSPLHF.

The chain recombines TRBV27 with TRBJ1-1, with unresolved D. This CDR3 is built from 15 residues. Germline values: CDR1 MNHEY, CDR2 SMNVEV (reference sequence). V lost 1 base to trimming and J lost 6 bases, with 15 bases between them. CDR3 in amino acids: CASSLLSARPPEAFF. CDR3 bases: TGTGCCAGCAGTTTATTGTCCGCCAGGCCGCCTGAAGCTTTCTTT.

The CDR3 here is CAWSVGGGDQETQYF. DNA for the CDR3: TGTGCCTGGAGTGTGGGTGGGGGGGACCAAGAGACCCAGTACTTC. The chain couples TRBV30 to TRBJ2-5; 7 nucleotides agree with TRBD2. CDR3 size: 15 residues. Trimming removed 0 bases from V and 0 bases from J; junction bases left unmatched: 4. Germline values: CDR1 GTSNPN, CDR2 SVGIG (reference sequence).

The chain couples TRBV2 to TRBJ1-2; 9 bases line up with TRBD1. Trimming at V came to 2 bases and at J to 8 bases, leaving 3 bases not matched to a gene. Germline V CDR1 and CDR2: SNHLY, FYNNEI. This CDR3 is 13 amino acids long. The chain's CDR3 is CASSETGGLGYTF. CDR3 nucleotide sequence: TGTGCCAGCAGTGAAACAGGGGGCTTAGGCTACACCTTC.

The chain combines TRBV5-3 with TRBJ2-7; no reliable D call. TRBV5-3 is an ORF; its function is uncertain. Trimming left V 0 bases short and J 4 bases short, with 29 bases between. The CDR3 runs to 20 residues. The DNA for the CDR3 is TGTGCCAGAAGCTTGGCGTCCCGCTGGCTTCGAGATGTAGAGGCATACGAGCAGTACTTC. Translated, it gives CARSLASRWLRDVEAYEQYF.

V and J are TRBV7-2 and TRBJ2-1; 7 bases align to TRBD2. The CDR3 contains 17 residues. V lost 6 bases to trimming and J lost 5 bases; unmatched junction nucleotides: 16. Germline lookup yields CDR1 SGHTA and CDR2 FQGNSA. The CDR3 reads CASSHPWEGKNNNEQFF. Written as DNA, the CDR3 is TGTGCCAGCAGTCATCCCTGGGAGGGAAAAAACAACAATGAGCAGTTCTTC.

The CDR3 loop is CASRRRASGEGVNNEQFF. The DNA of the CDR3 is TGTGCCAGCAGGCGGCGGGCTAGCGGGGAAGGGGTAAACAATGAGCAGTTCTTC. The chain joins TRBV27 to TRBJ2-1; 9 bases align to TRBD2. There are 18 residues in the CDR3. V lost 6 bases and J lost 5; bases outside the gene matches: 17. Germline values: CDR1 MNHEY, CDR2 SMNVEV (reference sequence).

The CDR3 reads CASSDLAGGDTQYF. CDR3 DNA: TGTGCCAGCAGTGATTTAGCGGGGGGAGATACGCAGTATTTT. The rearrangement links TRBV6-1 to TRBJ2-3, with TRBD2 matching 10 bases. The CDR3 is made up of 14 amino acids. Germline loops: CDR1 MNHNS, CDR2 SASEGT. Losses at the gene ends were 3 bases for V and 5 bases for J; bases not matched to a gene: 2.

J is TRBJ2-7 and V is TRBV6-1; 7 bases align to TRBD1. The CDR3 covers 15 residues. J was trimmed by 7 bases and V by 0 bases; bases with no gene match: 9. Germline loops: CDR1 MNHNS, CDR2 SASEGT. CDR3 in amino acids: CASSEAAGGIREQYF. The CDR3 DNA reads TGTGCCAGCAGTGAAGCGGCAGGGGGTATCAGGGAGCAGTACTTC.

This chain connects TRBV6-6 to TRBJ2-7, with 8 bases lining up with TRBD1. The CDR3 runs to 15 residues. V shed 2 bases and J 2 bases; nucleotides not matched to a gene: 5. From germline, CDR1 is MNHNY and CDR2 SVGAGI (reference sequence). The CDR3 sequence: CASSYPKTGAYEQYF. The CDR3, as DNA: TGTGCCAGCAGTTACCCAAAGACAGGGGCCTACGAGCAGTACTTC.

The V gene is TRBV7-3, the J gene TRBJ2-3, with 8 bases that match TRBD2. The V and J ends lost 1 base and 5 bases, in that order; junction bases with no gene match: 5. Per the germline V gene, CDR1 is SGHTA and CDR2 is FQGTGA. The CDR3 covers 15 residues. The CDR3 is CASSLNGGAIDTQYF. The CDR3 bases are TGTGCCAGCAGCTTAAACGGGGGGGCGATAGATACGCAGTATTTT.

The V and J genes are TRBV5-6 and TRBJ2-3; 9 nucleotides agree with TRBD1. CDR1 and CDR2 from the germline V gene are SGHDT and YYEEEE. The CDR3 covers 13 residues. Trimming cost V 4 bases and J 6 bases; bases outside gene matches: 3. The CDR3 sequence is CASSRTGVDTQYF. The CDR3 bases are TGTGCCAGCAGCCGGACAGGGGTCGATACGCAGTATTTT. Filled out from reference TRBV5-6 and TRBJ2-3, the complete variable domain reads DAGVTQSPTHLIKTRGQQVTLRCSPKSGHDTVSWYQQALGQGPQFIFQYYEEEERQRGNFPDRFSGHQFPNYSSELNVNALLLGDSALYLCASSRTGVDTQYFGPGTRLTVL.

The chain links TRBV6-6 to TRBJ2-2, with a tentative D call TRBD2 (6 bases). V lost 2 bases to trimming and J lost 7 bases, with 11 bases between them. The germline CDR1 and CDR2 sequences are MNHNY and SVGAGI (reference sequence). CDR3 size: 14 residues. As DNA, the CDR3 is TGTGCCAGCAGTTACGGGGCGGGGAACGGGGAGCTGTTTTTT. Protein sequence: CASSYGAGNGELFF.